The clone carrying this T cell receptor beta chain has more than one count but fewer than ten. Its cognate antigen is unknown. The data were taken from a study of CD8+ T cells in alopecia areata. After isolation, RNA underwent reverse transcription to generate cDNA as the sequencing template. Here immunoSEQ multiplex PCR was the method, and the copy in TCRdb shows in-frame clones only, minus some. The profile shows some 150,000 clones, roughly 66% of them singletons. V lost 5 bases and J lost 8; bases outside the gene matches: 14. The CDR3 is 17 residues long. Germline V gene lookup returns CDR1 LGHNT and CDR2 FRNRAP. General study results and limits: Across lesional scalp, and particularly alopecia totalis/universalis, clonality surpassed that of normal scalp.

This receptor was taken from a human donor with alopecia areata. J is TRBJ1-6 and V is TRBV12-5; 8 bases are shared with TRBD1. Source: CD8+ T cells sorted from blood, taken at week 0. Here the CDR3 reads CASGPPQTGASHSPLHF. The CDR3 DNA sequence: TGTGCTAGTGGTCCTCCCCAGACAGGGGCCTCGCATTCACCCCTCCACTTT.